The 7 T cell receptor beta chains listed next were all sequenced from one sample in a study of cytomegalovirus exposure and HLA in healthy donors. The PCR ran on 60 Vbeta and 13 Jbeta primers. Clones were sequenced by immunoSEQ multiplex PCR, and TCRdb holds only the in-frame ones, with some missing. The sample comprises 150,000 to 200,000 clones, roughly 84% of which are singletons, and about 0.26% rests with the top ten. The sequencing sample was made of PBMCs. All receptors come from a boy aged 5-17 years in good health and CMV-seronegative.

This rearrangement joins TRBV28 to TRBJ1-5, with 10 nucleotides matching TRBD1. Trimming took 5 bases from V and 4 from J; bases not matched to a gene: 2. The CDR3 loop spans 14 amino acids. Germline V CDR1 and CDR2: MDHEN, SYDVKM. In DNA, the CDR3 is TGTGCCAGCAGTCGGACAGGGGGTAATCAGCCCCAGCATTTT. This sequence encodes CASSRTGGNQPQHF.

This clone was seen a single time. The chain uses TRBV5-1 and TRBJ1-6, with 11 bases matching TRBD1. In germline, CDR1 is SGHRS, CDR2 YFSETQ. The CDR3 has 15 residues. V trimming: 4 bases; J trimming: 10 bases; junction bases outside the gene matches: 7. The CDR3 sequence: CASSPRDRGNSPLHF. The CDR3 bases are TGCGCCAGCAGCCCCCGGGACAGGGGGAACTCACCCCTCCACTTT.

In this sample, this clone turned up a few times. The chain employs TRBV7-6 and TRBJ1-5; D gene unclear. Trimming took 5 bases from V and 9 from J, leaving 17 bases between them. Germline CDR1 is SGHVS and CDR2 is FNYEAQ. There are 14 residues in the CDR3. This CDR3 is CASSPLEAAGPQHF. DNA for the CDR3: TGTGCCAGCAGCCCCCTTGAGGCGGCGGGGCCCCAGCATTTT.

The chain links TRBV28 to TRBJ1-4; D call uncertain. Germline CDR1 MDHEN, CDR2 SYDVKM. The V gene lost 7 bases and the J gene lost 4 bases, with 16 bases spanning the gap. The CDR3 contains 15 residues. CDR3 sequence: CASTLAGKGNEKLFF. For the CDR3, the DNA is TGTGCCAGCACCCTCGCCGGGAAGGGTAATGAAAAACTGTTTTTT. Together with reference TRBV28 and TRBJ1-4, the CDR3 gives the full variable domain: DVKVTQSSRYLVKRTGEKVFLECVQDMDHENMFWYRQDPGLGLRLIYFSYDVKMKEKGDIPEGYSVSREKKERFSLILESASTNQTSMYLCASTLAGKGNEKLFFGSGTQLSVL.

V is TRBV7-9 and J is TRBJ1-5; D possibly corresponds to TRBD1 (6 bases). Germline assignment: CDR1 SEHNR and CDR2 FQNEAQ (reference sequence). Trimming cost V 2 bases and J 4 bases, with 12 bases left between them. The CDR3 contains 15 residues. As DNA, the CDR3 is TGTGCCAGCAGCTTAACAGGGCTAGCAAATCAGCCCCAGCATTTT. Amino acid sequence: CASSLTGLANQPQHF.

This clone was detected once. The rearrangement links TRBV7-9 to TRBJ1-5; D is uncertain. The CDR3 spans 15 residues. V was trimmed by 1 base and J by 0 bases, leaving 7 bases between them. The germline V gene encodes CDR1 SEHNR and CDR2 FQNEAQ (reference sequence). The CDR3 DNA follows: TGTGCCAGCAGCTTAGGGGAGGGTAGCAATCAGCCCCAGCATTTT. It translates to CASSLGEGSNQPQHF.

The V and J genes are TRBV28 and TRBJ1-5; 8 nucleotides agree with TRBD1. The CDR3 spans 16 residues. CDR1 is MDHEN and CDR2 is SYDVKM in the germline V gene. Germline trimming cut 4 bases from V and 6 bases from J; bases unmatched to any gene: 11. CDR3 loop: CASSYSGTGGSQPQHF. Written as DNA, the CDR3 is TGTGCCAGCAGTTACTCCGGGACAGGAGGCAGTCAGCCCCAGCATTTT.